This T cell receptor (beta chain) was found in a study of cytomegalovirus exposure and HLA in healthy donors. Findings of the study overall: Sequence variants that were highly shared formed a cluster that was likely a sequencing artifact.

Use of 60 Vbeta and 13 Jbeta primers characterized the PCR. Measured with immunoSEQ multiplex PCR; TCRdb has only the in-frame clones, and not every one. The table records around 140,000 clones, about 80% of them present only once. Comment on this clone: Its specificity is not known.

Germline assignment: CDR1 SGHAT and CDR2 FQNNGV. CDR3 size: 13 residues. With 0 bases removed from V and 5 bases from J, the gap between germline ends came to 8 bases. This receptor was identified in a man in his forties in good health and CMV-seropositive. The sequenced sample consisted of PBMCs. V usage is TRBV11-2 and J usage is TRBJ2-7; D may be TRBD1 (6 bases). The CDR3 here is CASSLDRGHEQYF. The CDR3 DNA follows: TGTGCCAGCAGCTTAGACAGGGGCCACGAGCAGTACTTC.